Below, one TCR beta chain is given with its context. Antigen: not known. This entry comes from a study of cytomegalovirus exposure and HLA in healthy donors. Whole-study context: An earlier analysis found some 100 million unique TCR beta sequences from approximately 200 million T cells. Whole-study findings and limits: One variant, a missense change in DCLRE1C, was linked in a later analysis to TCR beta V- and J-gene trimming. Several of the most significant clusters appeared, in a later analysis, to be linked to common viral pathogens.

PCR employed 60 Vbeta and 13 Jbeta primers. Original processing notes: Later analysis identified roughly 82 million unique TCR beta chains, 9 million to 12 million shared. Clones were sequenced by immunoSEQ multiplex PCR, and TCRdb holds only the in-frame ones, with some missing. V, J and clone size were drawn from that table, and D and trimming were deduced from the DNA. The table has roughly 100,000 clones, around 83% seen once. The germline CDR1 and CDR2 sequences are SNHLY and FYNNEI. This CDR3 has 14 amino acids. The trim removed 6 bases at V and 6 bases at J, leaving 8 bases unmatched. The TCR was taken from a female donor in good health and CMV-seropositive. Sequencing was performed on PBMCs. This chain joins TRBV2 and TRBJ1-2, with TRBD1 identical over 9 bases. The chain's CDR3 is CASSVNRGHDGYTF. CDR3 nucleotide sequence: TGTGCCAGCAGCGTGAACAGGGGGCACGATGGCTACACCTTC.